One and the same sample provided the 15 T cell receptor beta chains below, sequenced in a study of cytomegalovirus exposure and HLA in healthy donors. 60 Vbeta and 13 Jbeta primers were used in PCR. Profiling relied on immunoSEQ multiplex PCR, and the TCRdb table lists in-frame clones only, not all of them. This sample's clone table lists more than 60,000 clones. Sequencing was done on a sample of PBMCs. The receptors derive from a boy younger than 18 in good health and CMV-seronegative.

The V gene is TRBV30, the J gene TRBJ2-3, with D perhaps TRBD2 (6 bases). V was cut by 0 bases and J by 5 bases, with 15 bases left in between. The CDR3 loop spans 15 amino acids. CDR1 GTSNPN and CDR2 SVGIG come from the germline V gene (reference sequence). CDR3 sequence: CAWSVHGGGRDTQYF. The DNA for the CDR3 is TGTGCCTGGAGTGTACATGGCGGAGGGAGAGATACGCAGTATTTT.

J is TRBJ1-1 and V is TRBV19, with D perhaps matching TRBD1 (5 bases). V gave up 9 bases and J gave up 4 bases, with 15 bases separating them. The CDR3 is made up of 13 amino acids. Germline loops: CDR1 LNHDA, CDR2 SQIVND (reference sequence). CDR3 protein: CASHVRGSTEAFF. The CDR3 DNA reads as TGTGCCAGCCACGTACGGGGGTCCACTGAAGCTTTCTTT.

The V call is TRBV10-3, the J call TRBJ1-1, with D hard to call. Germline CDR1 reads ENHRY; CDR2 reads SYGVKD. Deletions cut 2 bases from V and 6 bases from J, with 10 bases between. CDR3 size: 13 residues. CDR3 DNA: TGTGCCATCAGTGAGAGGGAGGGATCTGAAGCTTTCTTT. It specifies CAISEREGSEAFF.

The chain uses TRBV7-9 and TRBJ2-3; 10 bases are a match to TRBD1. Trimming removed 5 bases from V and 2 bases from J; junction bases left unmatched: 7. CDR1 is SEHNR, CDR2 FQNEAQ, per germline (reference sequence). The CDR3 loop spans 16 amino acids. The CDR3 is CASSLPGTGDTDTQYF. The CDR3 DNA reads TGTGCCAGCAGCCTCCCGGGGACAGGGGACACAGATACGCAGTATTTT.

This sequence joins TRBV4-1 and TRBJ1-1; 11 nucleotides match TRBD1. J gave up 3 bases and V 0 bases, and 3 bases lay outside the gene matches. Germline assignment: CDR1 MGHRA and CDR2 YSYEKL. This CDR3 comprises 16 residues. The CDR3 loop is CASSQEDRGPDTEAFF. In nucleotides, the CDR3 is TGCGCCAGCAGCCAAGAGGACAGGGGGCCCGACACTGAAGCTTTCTTT.

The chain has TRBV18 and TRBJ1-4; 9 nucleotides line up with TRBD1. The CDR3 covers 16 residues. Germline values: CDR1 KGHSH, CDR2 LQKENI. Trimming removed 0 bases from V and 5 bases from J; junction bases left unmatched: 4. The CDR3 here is CASSPPATGGNEKLFF. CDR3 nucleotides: TGTGCCAGCTCACCACCGGCGACAGGGGGGAATGAAAAACTGTTTTTT.

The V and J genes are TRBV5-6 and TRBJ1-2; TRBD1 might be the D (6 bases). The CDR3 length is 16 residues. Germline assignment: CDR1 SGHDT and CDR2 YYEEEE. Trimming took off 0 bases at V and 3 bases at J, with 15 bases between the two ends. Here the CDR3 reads CASSLAGGAWDYGYTF. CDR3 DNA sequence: TGTGCCAGCAGCTTGGCCGGGGGGGCTTGGGACTATGGCTACACCTTC.

CDR3 in DNA: TGCAGTGCTCCTACGGACTATGGCTACACCTTC. Translated: CSAPTDYGYTF. This chain joins TRBV20-1 and TRBJ1-2, with D hard to call. CDR3 size: 11 residues. V lost 5 bases and J lost 3, with 7 bases in between. Germline CDR1 is DFQATT and CDR2 is SNEGSKA (reference sequence).

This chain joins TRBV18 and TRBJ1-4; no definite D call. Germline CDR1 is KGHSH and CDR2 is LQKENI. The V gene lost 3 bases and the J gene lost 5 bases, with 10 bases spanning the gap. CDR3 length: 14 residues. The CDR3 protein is CASSPRGGNEKLFF. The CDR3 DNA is TGTGCCAGCTCACCCCGAGGAGGAAATGAAAAACTGTTTTTT.

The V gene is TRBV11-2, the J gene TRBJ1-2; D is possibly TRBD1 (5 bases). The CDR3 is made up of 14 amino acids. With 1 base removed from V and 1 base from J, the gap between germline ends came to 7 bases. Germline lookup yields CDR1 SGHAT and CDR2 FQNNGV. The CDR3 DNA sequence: TGTGCCAGCAGCTTAGGACAGTTTAACTATGGCTACACCTTC. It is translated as CASSLGQFNYGYTF.

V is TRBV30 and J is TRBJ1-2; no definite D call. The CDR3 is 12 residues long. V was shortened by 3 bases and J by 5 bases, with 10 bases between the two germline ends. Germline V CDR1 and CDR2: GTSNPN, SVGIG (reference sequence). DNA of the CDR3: TGTGCCTGGAGCCGCAGTAATTATGGCTACACCTTC. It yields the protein CAWSRSNYGYTF.

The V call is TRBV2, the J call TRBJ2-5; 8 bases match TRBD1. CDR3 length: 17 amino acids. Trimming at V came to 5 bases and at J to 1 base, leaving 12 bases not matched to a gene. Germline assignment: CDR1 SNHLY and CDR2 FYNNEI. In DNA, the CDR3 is TGTGCCAGCAGTCAACGGACAGGGCGGTTTGGCCAAGAGACCCAGTACTTC. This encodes CASSQRTGRFGQETQYF.

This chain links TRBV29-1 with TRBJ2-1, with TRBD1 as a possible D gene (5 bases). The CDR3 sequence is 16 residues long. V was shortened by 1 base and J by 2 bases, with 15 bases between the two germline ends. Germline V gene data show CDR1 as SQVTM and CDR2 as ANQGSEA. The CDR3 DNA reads TGCAGCGTTGAAGGGGCCAGGGCCATACCCTACAATGAGCAGTTCTTC. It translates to CSVEGARAIPYNEQFF.

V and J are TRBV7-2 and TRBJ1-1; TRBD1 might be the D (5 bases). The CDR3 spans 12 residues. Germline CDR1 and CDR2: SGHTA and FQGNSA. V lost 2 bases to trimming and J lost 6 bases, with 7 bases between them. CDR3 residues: CASSLRQSEAFF. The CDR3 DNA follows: TGTGCCAGCAGCTTACGACAGTCTGAAGCTTTCTTT. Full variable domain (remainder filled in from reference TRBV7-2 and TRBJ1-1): GAGVSQSPSNKVTEKGKDVELRCDPISGHTALYWYRQSLGQGLEFLIYFQGNSAPDKSGLPSDRFSAERTGGSVSTLTIQRTQQEDSAVYLCASSLRQSEAFFGQGTRLTVV.

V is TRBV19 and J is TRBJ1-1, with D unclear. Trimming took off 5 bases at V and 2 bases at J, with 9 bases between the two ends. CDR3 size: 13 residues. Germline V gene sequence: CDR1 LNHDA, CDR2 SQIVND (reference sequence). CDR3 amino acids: CASSLQRNTEAFF. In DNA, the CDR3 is TGTGCCAGTAGTCTACAGAGAAACACTGAAGCTTTCTTT.